Listed below are T cell receptor beta chains from one sample, sequenced in a study. Via MiXCR, TCRdb re-called the RT-PCR reads, giving one row per CDR3 protein. This table has about 680,000 distinct CDR3 sequences, 11% to 15% appearing once. The sample consisted of memory CD4+ T cells from blood. Receptors originate from a female donor in good health, serving as a healthy control. The CDR3 runs from the conserved cysteine through the conserved F or W. A D gene is named only where the DNA matches it firmly. Some rows have no size entry. The others give once, few or many, or a class for an expanded clone.

TRBV5-1	TRBJ2-5	NA	TRBD2	TGCGCCAGCAGCTTGGCCCGCGCGGGAGGAACCCAAGAGACCCAGTACTTC	CASSLARAGGTQETQYF
TRBV5-6	TRBJ2-3	few	NA	TGTGCCAGCAGCTTGTTCATAACAGATACGCAGTATTTT	CASSLFITDTQYF
TRBV29-1	TRBJ2-5	many	TRBD2	TGCAGCGTCGCCTGGACTCCGGGGGGAGAGACCCAGTACTTC	CSVAWTPGGETQYF
TRBV29-1	TRBJ2-5	many	NA	TGCAGCGTTGAGGGAGGCGGGGGCGAGACCCAGTACTTC	CSVEGGGGETQYF
TRBV6-5	TRBJ2-5	few	NA	TGTGCCAGCAGTTACTCGAATCTAGAGACCCAGTACTTC	CASSYSNLETQYF
TRBV20-1	TRBJ2-7	NA	TRBD1	TGCAGTGCTGAGGACAGGGTAACAACCTACGAGCAGTACTTC	CSAEDRVTTYEQYF
TRBV6-4	TRBJ2-6	few	TRBD1	TGTGCCAGCAAAGGACAGGGGGCCTCTGGGGCCAACGTCCTGACTTTC	CASKGQGASGANVLTF
TRBV4-2	TRBJ2-3	NA	NA	TGCGCCAGCAGCCAAGATTTGTGGGGTGTTGGCACAGATACGCAGTATTTT	CASSQDLWGVGTDTQYF
TRBV4-3	TRBJ2-7	few	TRBD2	TGCGCCAGCAGCCGGGGACTAGCGAACACCTACGAGCAGTACTTC	CASSRGLANTYEQYF
TRBV11-3	TRBJ2-1	NA	NA	TGTGCCAGCAGCTTTGGGGGGAACTACAATGAGCAGTTCTTC	CASSFGGNYNEQFF
TRBV5-8	TRBJ1-2	few	TRBD1	TGTGCCAGCAGCTCTGACAGGGAAAATGCCTACACCTTC	CASSSDRENAYTF
TRBV10-3	TRBJ2-3	NA	NA	TGTGCCATCGCAAGGGACCCCACAGATACGCAGTATTTT	CAIARDPTDTQYF
TRBV20-1	TRBJ2-1	few	TRBD2	TGCAGTGCTACCTCTAGCGGGGAGAGCTCCTACAATGAGCAGTTCTTC	CSATSSGESSYNEQFF
TRBV12-3/TRBV12-4	TRBJ2-5	NA	NA	TGTGCCAGCAGTTTACAGCGGGAAGAGACCCAGTACTTC	CASSLQREETQYF
TRBV20-1	TRBJ2-2	many	NA	TGCAGTGCTCGCCAGGGGACCTACACCGGGGAGCTGTTTTTT	CSARQGTYTGELFF
TRBV12-3/TRBV12-4	TRBJ1-2	many	TRBD1	TGTGCCAGCAGTCCTTCGGGACAGACCTATGGCTACACCTTC	CASSPSGQTYGYTF
TRBV29-1	TRBJ2-3	many	NA	TGCAGCGTTGAAGCGGCCCTCCGCACAGATACGCAGTATTTT	CSVEAALRTDTQYF
TRBV5-1	TRBJ2-2	few	NA	TGCGCCAGTCGGGACTCCGGGGAGCTGTTTTTT	CASRDSGELFF
TRBV5-1	TRBJ2-7	NA	NA	TGCGCCAGCGGGTCACAGGGAACCTACGAGCAGTACTTC	CASGSQGTYEQYF
TRBV27	TRBJ1-6	NA	NA	TGTGCCAGCAGTCTAAGAAGGGATTCACCCCTCCACTTT	CASSLRRDSPLHF
TRBV12-1	TRBJ2-1	few	NA	TGTGCCAGCAGCTTTGGAGAGCGGGCTCCCTACAATGAGCAGTTCTTC	CASSFGERAPYNEQFF
TRBV5-1	TRBJ1-1	many	NA	TGCGCCAGCAGCTTGGGTTGGACAGAGAACACTGAAGCTTTCTTT	CASSLGWTENTEAFF
TRBV7-2	TRBJ2-3	many	NA	TGTGCCAGCAGCTCCCCGACAGCCCAAATTCGCACAGATACGCAGTATTTT	CASSSPTAQIRTDTQYF
TRBV7-7	TRBJ2-2	few	NA	TGTGCTAGCAGCTTAACGTTGCTAGCGAGCATGACCGGGGAGCTGTTTTTT	CASSLTLLASMTGELFF
TRBV28	TRBJ1-5	NA	NA	TGTGCCAGCAGTTTATTTAATGGGGCAGGGAATCAGCCCCAGCATTTT	CASSLFNGAGNQPQHF
TRBV11-2	TRBJ2-1	NA	NA	TGTGCCAGCAGCTTAGAGGTTGGTATTGAGCAGTTCTTC	CASSLEVGIEQFF
TRBV9	TRBJ1-1	NA	TRBD1	TGTGCCAGCAGCGTGTCTAATAATTGGGACAGCTTAACATCCGCTGAAGCTTTCTTT	CASSVSNNWDSLTSAEAFF
TRBV20-1	TRBJ1-2	NA	NA	TGCAGTGCTCCTAACCAGGGGCCCGGAGGCTACACCTTC	CSAPNQGPGGYTF
TRBV29-1	TRBJ1-4	few	TRBD1	TGCAGCGTTCTTACAGGGGCAGATGAAAAACTGTTTTTT	CSVLTGADEKLFF
TRBV27	TRBJ1-6	few	NA	TGTGCCAGCAAGTTCGGGGGGAATTCACCCCTCCACTTT	CASKFGGNSPLHF
TRBV6-5	TRBJ2-1	few	TRBD2	TGTGCCAGCAGTCGCCCTAGCGGGAGGAGCGATGAGCAGTTCTTC	CASSRPSGRSDEQFF
TRBV5-5	TRBJ1-6	NA	NA	TGTGCCAGCAGCCGGGCAGGGAACTATAATTCACCCCTCCACTTT	CASSRAGNYNSPLHF
TRBV4-3	TRBJ2-5	NA	TRBD2	TGCGCCAGCAGCCAAACTAGCGGGAGGGCCATGGGGGAGACCCAGTACTTC	CASSQTSGRAMGETQYF
TRBV5-5	TRBJ2-3	NA	TRBD1	TGTGCCAGCAGCCCCACAGGGGAGTGGGGGGATACGCAGTATTTT	CASSPTGEWGDTQYF
TRBV28	TRBJ2-2	NA	NA	TGTGCCAGCAGTTTTTATAGCCCGAACACCGGGGAGCTGTTTTTT	CASSFYSPNTGELFF
TRBV28	TRBJ2-7	NA	NA	TGTGCCAGCGCGACGGTAACCTACGAGCAGTACTTC	CASATVTYEQYF
TRBV5-1	TRBJ2-7	NA	NA	TGCGCCAGCAGCCCGGAGGCGGGATCCCGTTACGAGCAGTACTTC	CASSPEAGSRYEQYF
TRBV10-3	TRBJ1-5	NA	NA	TGTGCCATCAGTGGACAGGTTTATCAGCCCCAGCATTTT	CAISGQVYQPQHF
TRBV10-3	TRBJ1-2	NA	NA	TGTGCCATCAGTGAGTCTGGGTTTGGCTACACCTTC	CAISESGFGYTF